This T cell receptor beta chain stems from a study of Ad26.COV2.S vaccination and SARS-CoV-2 variants (dated by TCRdb to about 2021). The study in broad terms: Vaccine-arm donors came from COV1001, a multicentre, randomized, double-blind, placebo-controlled phase I-IIa trial of Ad26.COV2.S in healthy adults. Ad26.COV2.S was administered intramuscularly at 5 x 10^10 or 1 x 10^11 viral particles, either as a single shot or as two shots given 56 days apart. Trial participants were randomized into five groups of five, in which low-dose or high-dose Ad26.COV2.S was given once or twice, or placebo was given on both occasions. Sequencing of the TCRbeta repertoire served to evaluate the specificity and breadth of SARS-CoV-2-reactive T cell receptors following Ad26.COV2.S vaccination. The TCR-sequenced set comprised approximately 32 samples: around 20 Ad26.COV2.S vaccine recipients, 5 placebo recipients and 8 SARS-CoV-2 convalescent individuals. Investigators remained blinded to trial group allocation during experiments and outcome assessment.

From the germline V gene, CDR1 is LGHNT and CDR2 is FRNRAP. Relative to germline, V is 5 bases shorter and J is 4 bases shorter, with 11 bases between their ends. From its cysteine to its phenylalanine, the CDR3 spans 13 amino acids. Only the CDR3 part of the read is kept: 39 bases, read in frame from the first base. TCRbeta CDR3 regions were sequenced with the immunoSEQ Assay. After extraction, genomic DNA underwent amplification by bias-controlled multiplex PCR, followed by high-throughput sequencing. Per the authors' processing: To quantify the absolute abundance of every unique TCRbeta CDR3 region, sequences were collapsed and filtered. Usable DNA was measured by amplifying reference genes present in all nucleated cells, and TCRbeta template counts were normalized to that usable DNA to estimate T cell fraction. Repertoire TCRs were annotated as SARS-CoV-2-specific when V gene, CDR3 amino acid sequence and J gene were exactly matched to a known reactive TCR set. MIRA supplied the reference SARS-CoV-2 TCR set, which was filtered for enrichment in COVID-19-positive ImmuneCODE repertoires so that public or cross-reactive TCRs were removed. Using the MIRA antigens, annotated TCRs were further analysed by specific ORF or by position within an ORF. Breadth was defined as the number of annotated unique rearrangements divided by the total number of unique productive rearrangements, and depth was defined as the summed frequency of the annotated unique rearrangements. Group comparisons of TCR breadth used two-sided Wilcoxon rank-sum tests. TCRdb mirrors the immuneACCESS table, restricted to in-frame sequences. Some clones are absent from its copies; in checked studies, under half trace to an unresolved V gene, and the reason for the others is unknown. The D gene and trimming were derived from the DNA, and the V and J assignments and clone size from that table. The sample table lists about 470,000 clones, 90% of them with a count of one. Of the sample, less than 4.5% falls within the top ten clones.

The sample's treatment or condition, from its label and the paper: around 19 received Ad26.COV2.S at low or high dose, single or two shots; about five received placebo; per-sample allocation not given. Repertoires of vaccine and placebo recipients were sequenced from samples taken on day 63 after the first injection. Between 29 July and 7 August 2020, Cohort 1b enrolled around 24 adults aged 18-55 years at one site in Boston, USA. Ad26.COV2.S consisted of a replication-incompetent adenovirus type 26 vector by which a prefusion-stabilized SARS-CoV-2 spike protein from the original Wuhan strain was expressed. Here is what the overall study found, with its caveats: After vaccination, spike-specific CD8+ and CD4+ T cell responses were reported to show substantial breadth. The authors noted that total T cell responses may have been underestimated by the TCR breadth and depth analyses. Compared with placebo recipients, Ad26.COV2.S recipients showed higher spike-specific TCR breadth (P = 0.0014). The study was not powered for comparison of responses between vaccine doses or regimens. Comparable non-spike TCR breadth was observed between vaccine and placebo recipients, consistent with only spike being contained in the vaccine.

On this clone: The antigen it binds to is not known. No qualities accompany the bases; no much larger clone lies one base away.

Specimen: peripheral blood, collected in a trial of Ad26.COV2.S vaccine versus placebo. The sequence came from a person aged 18 to 65 who received the Ad26.COV2.S COVID-19 vaccine or a placebo. The rearrangement combines TRBV12-5 with TRBJ2-5; 6 matching bases give a weak D call of TRBD2. The CDR3 protein: CASGAMGGETQYF. At the DNA level, the sequence is TGTGCTAGTGGTGCAATGGGGGGAGAGACCCAGTACTTC. Beyond the CDR3, the reference TRBV12-5 and TRBJ2-5 genes provide the residues; the full variable domain reads: DARVTQTPRHKVTEMGQEVTMRCQPILGHNTVFWYRQTMMQGLELLAYFRNRAPLDDSGMPKDRFSAEMPDATLATLKIQPSEPRDSAVYFCASGAMGGETQYFGPGTRLLVL.